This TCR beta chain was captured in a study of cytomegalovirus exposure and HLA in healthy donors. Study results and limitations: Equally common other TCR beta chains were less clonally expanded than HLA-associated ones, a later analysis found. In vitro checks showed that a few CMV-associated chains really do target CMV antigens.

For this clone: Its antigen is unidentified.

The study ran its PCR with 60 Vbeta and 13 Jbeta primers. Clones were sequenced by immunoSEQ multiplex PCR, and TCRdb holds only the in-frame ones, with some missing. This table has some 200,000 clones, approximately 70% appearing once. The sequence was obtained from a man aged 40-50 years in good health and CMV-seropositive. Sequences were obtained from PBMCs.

CDR3: CASSARTSGGEETQYF. CDR3 DNA: TGTGCCAGCAGTGCCCGGACTAGCGGGGGGGAAGAGACCCAGTACTTC. This chain joins TRBV6-1 and TRBJ2-5; TRBD2 agrees at 15 bases. After removal of 4 bases from V and 3 bases from J, the junction contained 3 bases not matched to a gene. The CDR3 sequence is 16 residues long. Germline loops: CDR1 MNHNS, CDR2 SASEGT.